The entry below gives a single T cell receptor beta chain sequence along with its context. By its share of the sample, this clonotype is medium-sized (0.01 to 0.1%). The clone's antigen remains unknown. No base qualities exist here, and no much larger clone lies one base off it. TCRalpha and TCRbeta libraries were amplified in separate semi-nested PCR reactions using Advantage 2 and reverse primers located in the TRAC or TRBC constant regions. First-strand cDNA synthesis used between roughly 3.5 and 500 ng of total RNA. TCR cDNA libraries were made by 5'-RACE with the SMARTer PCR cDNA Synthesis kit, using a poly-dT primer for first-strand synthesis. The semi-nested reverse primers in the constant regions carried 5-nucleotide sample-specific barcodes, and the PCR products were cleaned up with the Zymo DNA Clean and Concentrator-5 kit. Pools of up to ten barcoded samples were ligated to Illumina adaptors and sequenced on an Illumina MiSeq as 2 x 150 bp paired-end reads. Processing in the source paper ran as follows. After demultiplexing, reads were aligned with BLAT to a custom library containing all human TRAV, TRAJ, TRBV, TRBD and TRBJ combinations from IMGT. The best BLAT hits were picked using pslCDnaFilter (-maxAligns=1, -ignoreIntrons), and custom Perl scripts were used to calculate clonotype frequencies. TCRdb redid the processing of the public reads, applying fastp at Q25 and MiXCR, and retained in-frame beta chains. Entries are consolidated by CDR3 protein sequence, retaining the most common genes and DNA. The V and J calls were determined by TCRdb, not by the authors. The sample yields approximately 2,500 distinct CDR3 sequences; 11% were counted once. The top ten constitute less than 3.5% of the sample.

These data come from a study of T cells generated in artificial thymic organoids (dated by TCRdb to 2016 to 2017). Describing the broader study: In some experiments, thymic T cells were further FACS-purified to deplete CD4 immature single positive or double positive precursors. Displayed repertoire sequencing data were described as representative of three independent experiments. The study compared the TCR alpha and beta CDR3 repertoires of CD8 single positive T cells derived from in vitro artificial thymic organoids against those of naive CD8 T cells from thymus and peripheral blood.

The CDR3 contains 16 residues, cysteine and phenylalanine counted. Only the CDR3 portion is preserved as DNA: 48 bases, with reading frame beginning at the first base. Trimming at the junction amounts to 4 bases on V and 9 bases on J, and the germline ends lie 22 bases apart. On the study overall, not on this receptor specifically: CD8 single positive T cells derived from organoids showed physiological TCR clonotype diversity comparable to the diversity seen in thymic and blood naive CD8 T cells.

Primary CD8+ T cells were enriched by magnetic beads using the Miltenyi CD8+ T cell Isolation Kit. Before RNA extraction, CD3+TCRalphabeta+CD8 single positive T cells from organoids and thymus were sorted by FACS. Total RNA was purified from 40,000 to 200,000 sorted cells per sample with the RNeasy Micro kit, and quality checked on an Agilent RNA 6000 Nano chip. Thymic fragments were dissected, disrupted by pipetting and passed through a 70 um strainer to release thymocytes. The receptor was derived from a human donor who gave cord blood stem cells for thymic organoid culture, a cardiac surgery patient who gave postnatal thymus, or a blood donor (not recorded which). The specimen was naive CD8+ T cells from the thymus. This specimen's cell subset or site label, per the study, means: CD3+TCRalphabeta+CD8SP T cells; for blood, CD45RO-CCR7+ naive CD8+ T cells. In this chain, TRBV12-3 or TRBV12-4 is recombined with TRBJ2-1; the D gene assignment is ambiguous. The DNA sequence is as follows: TGTGCCAGCAGTTCCCCTCAAGCAGCCCGGCTTAGTGAGCAGTTCTTC. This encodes CASSSPQAARLSEQFF.